This T cell receptor beta chain was sequenced for a study of cytomegalovirus exposure and HLA in healthy donors (dated by TCRdb to the late 2010s). Broadly, across the study: According to an earlier analysis of 587 of the donors, roughly 180 million T cells yielded 120 million or so unique TCR beta sequences and about 300 Gb of sequence data. An early release that covered 640 HLA-typed donors contained approximately 300 gigabases of sequencing data and 70 million to 100 million unique TCR sequences. The genetic ancestry cluster associated with self-reported Caucasian donors included 81% of the roughly 380 genotyped donors. The study was designed to test whether signatures of past pathogen exposure could be identified by cataloging public T cell receptors. The T cell repertoires of several hundred subjects were profiled by immunosequencing and related to cytomegalovirus serostatus. A separate validation cohort of roughly 130 different subjects was used in addition to the approximately 700-subject first cohort. High-throughput TCR immunosequencing, statistical association of individual TCRs with disease status, and machine learning were combined to predict cytomegalovirus infection status. In a later analysis, previously published TCR beta repertoires from about 640 donors were re-analyzed and high-resolution HLA genotyping was added so that TCR occurrence patterns could be studied. Rather than drawing on any new phenotypic data, the later analysis identified candidate immune exposures from TCR beta sequences and the way those sequences occurred across donors. An earlier analysis of 587 of the donors used high-throughput TCR beta sequencing to judge whether each TCR beta V gene segment behaved as functional or pseudogenic. Donor age, sex, ethnicity and CMV serostatus were compiled alongside the repertoire data. Genome-wide SNP genotypes for about 65% of the roughly 670 donors were used in a later genetic analysis, which treated that subset as a discovery cohort. All discovery cohort repertoires had been generated using a single sequencing platform. Both class I and class II loci were covered by HLA typing, at four-digit resolution. The number of donors typed differed by locus, with 629-630 for A, B, C, DRB1 and DQB1, more than 500 for DQA1, 606 for DPA1, and some 470 for DPB1. Several DR-DQ haplotypes were treated as single units for association and clustering because of strong linkage in the cohort. Among approximately 370 genotyped donors of the cohort, an average of around 250,000 unique TCR beta nucleotide sequences was sequenced per donor, of which roughly 18% were non-productive.

In total, fewer than 750 healthy bone marrow donors made up the cohort. All cohort members were sampled while nominally healthy, although unrecorded immune exposures were likely present. The donor tested CMV seropositive and was one of the 289 seropositive cohort members. Each donor provided a peripheral blood sample, and peripheral blood mononuclear cells were used for TCR beta sequencing. The Qiagen DNeasy Blood Extraction Kit was used to extract genomic DNA from the blood cell samples. This clone was picked up a small number of times. No cognate antigen has been identified for it. No base quality values were provided; no much bigger clone lies one nucleotide off. The protocol used for the library was the immunoSEQ multiplex PCR assay. For the multiplex PCR, a mixture combining 60 forward primers for TCR Vbeta segments and 13 reverse primers for TCR Jbeta segments was used. The CDR3 region of rearranged TCR beta genes was amplified from genomic DNA with a multiplex PCR assay. The amplified TCR beta libraries were sequenced on the Illumina HiSeq System as 87-base-pair reads. The original pipeline was this. Across the 700 or so repertoires, a later analysis counted around 80 million unique TCR beta chains, about 10 million of which were shared by at least two donors. Raw reads were error-corrected and collapsed into unique sequences with a nearest-neighbor algorithm that merged closely related sequences to remove PCR and sequencing errors. To assign V, D and J gene segments, CDR3 sequences were aligned to IMGT reference sequences. For a sequence to be retained, at least a six-nucleotide match to both a V gene segment and a J gene segment was required. A rearrangement was called productive if the CDR3 had no stop codons and remained in frame with V and J, and every other rearrangement was called non-productive. Following IMGT convention, CDR3 was defined as the stretch from the second conserved V-encoded cysteine up to the conserved J-encoded phenylalanine. The earlier analysis of 450 to 750 of the donors excluded any sequence lacking an unambiguous match to a single V gene segment. In an earlier analysis of some 590 of the donors, a V segment was called functional when productive rearrangements were above 56.7%, and segregating when the standard deviation between donors exceeded 5%. A statistical classification framework was built for diagnosing cytomegalovirus status from the catalog of TCR beta chain sequences. V and J gene assignment, in a later analysis, came from comparing TCR nucleotide sequences with IMGT/GENE-DB human TR gene sequences. Using the TCRdist pipeline, a later analysis assigned CDR3 sequences along with most-parsimonious VDJ recombination scenarios. In a later analysis, every TCR beta chain was defined by the combination of its CDR3 amino acid sequence and its V-gene family, and reads without a unique V-gene family were dropped. In a later analysis, 450 to 600 highly shared, low-generation-probability nucleotide sequences were removed to address suspected cross-contamination and a sequencing artifact. In a later analysis, a clonal expansion index for each public chain was calculated from normalized within-repertoire ranks of inferred template counts. In a later analysis, generation probabilities were computed with a VDJ recombination model fitted to out-of-frame rearrangements, and the resulting probabilities were checked against IGoR. A later analysis scored TCR-TCR, TCR-HLA and TCR-CMV co-occurrence with hypergeometric tests, applying a repertoire-size bias correction to TCR pairs. A later analysis estimated false discovery rates by permuting HLA or CMV assignments 20 times. In a later analysis, co-occurring TCRs were grouped with DBSCAN, and TCRdist sequence similarity was added when clustering was performed within HLA-allele-positive subsets. Repertoires with fewer than 30,000 or more than 120,000 public chains were left out of co-occurrence clustering, as were a handful of repertoires with anomalous nucleotide sharing. TCRdb stores this immuneACCESS table with in-frame sequences only. Part of the clones is absent; in the studies checked, under half of the shortfall reflects unresolved V genes, and no reason is known for the rest. The D gene and trimming were derived from the DNA, and the V and J assignments and clone size from that table. The table for this sample lists approximately 190,000 clones; about 80% of them were counted only once. The top ten clones comprise around 3.5% of the sample.

What the authors observed across the whole study: In vitro tests confirmed that a few of the cytomegalovirus-associated TCR beta chains recognize cytomegalovirus antigens. Strong co-occurrence of HLA alleles, especially DR and DQ, made assigning TCR associations to individual alleles difficult. Several of the top co-occurrence clusters appeared to be linked to parvovirus B19, influenza, CMV and Epstein-Barr virus, according to a later analysis. The presence/absence analyses assumed that sequencing depth was roughly uniform across donors, and that assumption may not be true. Correlated functional status among segregating V segments might be attributable to linkage disequilibrium, but an unknown experimental factor could not be ruled out. Across donors, most TCR sequences were observed very rarely, whereas some public TCRs were present in many individuals. A cluster of highly shared sequence variants was judged likely to be a technical artifact of the sequencing pipeline. In a later analysis, the rate of TCR association differed among HLA loci, with DRB1 alleles having the most associated TCRs and HLA-C alleles having the fewest. Broadly in line with IMGT annotations, most TCR beta V segments showed up in productive rearrangements about 87% or about 30% of the time in an earlier analysis of approximately 600 of the donors. Compared with the approximately 710-donor mean, donors in an Asian-associated ancestry cluster had fewer N-insertions in productive TCRs, according to a later genetic analysis. In a later analysis, HLA-associated TCR beta chains were found to be more clonally expanded and to have lower generation probabilities than equally common non-associated chains. In a later genetic analysis, a missense DCLRE1C variant was associated with V-gene and J-gene trimming of TCR beta chains, and the association was replicated in an independent cohort. Because HLA typing was missing for some donors at each locus, association tests included only the typed subset. The earlier analysis of approximately 540 of the donors excluded 15 to 20 rarely observed V segments, including chromosome 9 orphons, because counts were too low. Specific HLA alleles were associated with roughly 16,000 TCR beta sequences at a false discovery rate of 0.05 in a later analysis. The authors suggested that the approach could potentially be extended to other disease states and immunological phenotypes. A further reported finding was that TCR beta sequences accurately predicted the HLA-A and HLA-B alleles for most subjects in the first cohort. In a later analysis, most CMV-associated TCR beta chains were found to appear HLA-restricted, with HLA associations seemingly driven largely by CMV exposure. Only TCR beta chains were sequenced in this cohort, and the absence of alpha or paired-chain data limited detectable features. In the study, approximately 160 TCR beta chains were listed as associated with cytomegalovirus. The only immune exposure information available for the cohort was CMV serostatus. Cytomegalovirus status was reported to be diagnosed by the classifier with high specificity and sensitivity in both the original and validation cohorts.

Sequenced material: PBMCs. The TCR was taken from a man between 35 and 55 years old in good health and CMV-seropositive.

The DNA reads TGTGCCAGCAGTGAACTCGAGAGCGGGGGAGAGACCCAGTACTTC. It translates as CASSELESGGETQYF. Recombination connected TRBV6-1 to TRBJ2-5, with 8 middle bases fitting TRBD2. The germline V gene supplies CDR1 MNHNS and CDR2 SASEGT. The CDR3 runs 15 residues from the cysteine to the phenylalanine. This entry keeps only the CDR3 DNA: 45 bases, framed from base 1. Trimming accounts for 2 bases at V and 4 bases at J, while the number of junction bases matched to no gene is 6.